This entry is about one T cell receptor beta chain. Antigen: not known. The data were obtained in a study of CD8 T cells in Susac syndrome. Study conclusions and caveats: It was acknowledged in the study that its TCR sequencing and HLA analysis involved a relatively small number of individuals.

RNA totalling 0.5 to 1 ug underwent reverse transcription with random hexamers. Amplification of TCR beta CDR3 used immunoSEQ multiplex PCR across 54 Vbeta and 13 Jbeta. MiXCR, applied by TCRdb to the immunoSEQ multiplex PCR reads, yields one record per CDR3 protein. Among approximately 190,000 distinct CDR3 sequences listed, roughly 90% were seen once. The CDR3 length is 14 residues. Looked up from germline, CDR1 is LGHDT and CDR2 is YNNKEL (reference sequence). V lost 0 bases to trimming and J lost 4 bases, with 9 bases between them. This chain uses TRBV3-1 with TRBJ1-2; D is unresolved. The specimen was CD4+ T cells from PBMCs. The clonotype was recovered from a human donor with Susac syndrome. CDR3 protein: CASSQDLPGYGYTF. The CDR3 region has the DNA TGTGCCAGCAGCCAAGATTTGCCAGGCTATGGCTACACCTTC.